Presented here are 26 T cell receptor beta chains from one specimen sequenced in a study of cytomegalovirus exposure and HLA in healthy donors. TCRdb's table, derived via immunoSEQ multiplex PCR, lists solely in-frame clones and lacks some. Of 65,000 to 70,000 clones listed, about nine tenths are singletons. The sequenced material came from PBMCs. These receptors all come from a man aged 18-30 years in good health and CMV-seronegative.

This clone was observed a single time. V and J are TRBV5-5 and TRBJ2-3; D is possibly TRBD1 (6 bases). The CDR3 consists of 16 residues. V dropped 4 bases and J dropped 0 bases, with 15 bases sitting between them. Germline V gene lookup returns CDR1 SGHKS and CDR2 YYEKEE (reference sequence). As DNA, the CDR3 is TGTGCCAGCAGCGGCCCGGAAAGGGGGAGCACAGATACGCAGTATTTT. Its protein product is CASSGPERGSTDTQYF.

This chain connects TRBV19 to TRBJ1-1; 9 positions match TRBD1. Germline lookup yields CDR1 LNHDA and CDR2 SQIVND (reference sequence). This CDR3 has 17 residues. J lost 0 bases, V lost 7 bases, and 12 bases had no gene match. In DNA form, the CDR3 reads TGTGCCAGTACCTCGACCGGACAGGGGATAATGAACACTGAAGCTTTCTTT. It encodes CASTSTGQGIMNTEAFF.

The chain links TRBV7-9 to TRBJ2-3; weak D call: TRBD2 (6 bases). CDR3 length equals 15 residues. The germline V gene has CDR1 SEHNR and CDR2 FQNEAQ (reference sequence). Trimming took off 6 bases at V and 4 bases at J, with 17 bases between the two ends. Here the CDR3 reads CASSWGEDFSDTQYF. CDR3 nucleotide sequence: TGTGCCAGCAGTTGGGGGGAAGACTTCTCAGATACGCAGTATTTT.

The chain combines TRBV6-5 with TRBJ1-1; TRBD1 matches at 8 bases. Germline CDR1 reads MNHEY; CDR2 reads SVGAGI. The CDR3 has 16 residues. After removal of 4 bases from V and 4 bases from J, the junction contained 11 bases not matched to a gene. The CDR3 reads CASSLYRGASGTEAFF. The CDR3, as DNA: TGTGCCAGCAGTTTGTACAGGGGGGCCTCCGGCACTGAAGCTTTCTTT.

The chain links TRBV21-1 to TRBJ1-4. TRBV21-1 has pseudogene status. This CDR3 contains 11 residues. CDR3 DNA sequence: TGTGCCAGCAGCGCGCAAGTAAAACTGTTTTTT. Protein sequence: CASSAQVKLFF.

CDR3 nucleotide sequence: TGTGCCAGCAGTTTCCTCGGGACACCTGGAAACACCATATATTTT. This gives the protein CASSFLGTPGNTIYF. The V and J genes are TRBV27 and TRBJ1-3, with D possibly being TRBD1 (6 bases). This CDR3 has 15 amino acids. Per the germline V gene, CDR1 is MNHEY and CDR2 is SMNVEV (reference sequence). The V end was cut by 3 bases, the J end by 2 bases, with 11 bases between.

V and J are TRBV9 and TRBJ1-4; TRBD1 agrees at 8 bases. The CDR3 has 18 residues. CDR1 and CDR2 (germline): SGDLS, YYNGEE. V shed 0 bases and J 5 bases; nucleotides not matched to a gene: 12. The CDR3 region has the DNA TGTGCCAGCAGCGTAGTAGCCGAAGGGGGGACAGGAAATGAAAAACTGTTTTTT. Protein: CASSVVAEGGTGNEKLFF. Supplemented by reference TRBV9 and TRBJ1-4, the full variable domain reads DSGVTQTPKHLITATGQRVTLRCSPRSGDLSVYWYQQSLDQGLQFLIQYYNGEERAKGNILERFSAQQFPDLHSELNLSSLELGDSALYFCASSVVAEGGTGNEKLFFGSGTQLSVL.

CDR3 DNA: TGCGCCAGCAGCCACAACAATGAGCAGTTCTTC. Amino acid sequence: CASSHNNEQFF. The V gene is TRBV4-3, the J gene TRBJ2-1; D unclear. The length of the CDR3 is 11 residues. CDR1 and CDR2 (germline): LGHNA, YSLEER. V shed 3 bases and J shed 5 bases, with 2 bases lying between them.

This chain connects TRBV19 to TRBJ2-5, with D maybe TRBD2 (7 bases). The V gene lost 4 bases and the J gene lost 2 bases, with 20 bases spanning the gap. The CDR3 consists of 17 residues. The germline CDR1 and CDR2 sequences are LNHDA and SQIVND (reference sequence). For the CDR3, the DNA is TGTGCCAGTAGTACCTCGGGGGCGGGAGTCTGGCAAGAGACCCAGTACTTC. Encoded protein: CASSTSGAGVWQETQYF.

This clone has more than one count but fewer than ten. The J gene is TRBJ1-1, the V gene TRBV18; D is possibly TRBD1 (5 bases). V was cut by 1 base and J by 4 bases, with 13 bases left in between. The CDR3 is 15 residues long. The V gene's germline CDR1 is KGHSH and CDR2 LQKENI. The CDR3 sequence: CASSPRSGVTTEAFF. In DNA form, the CDR3 reads TGTGCCAGCTCACCACGTTCGGGGGTGACCACTGAAGCTTTCTTT.

CDR3 bases: TGTGCCAGCAGCTTGAGCGGGCCCTACGAGCAGTACTTC. Protein: CASSLSGPYEQYF. The chain has TRBV7-2 and TRBJ2-7; TRBD2 might be the D (6 bases). The CDR3 spans 13 residues. V was trimmed by 3 bases and J by 2 bases, leaving 8 bases between them. Germline CDR1 and CDR2: SGHTA and FQGNSA.

The chain has TRBV5-5 and TRBJ1-5; a possible D gene is TRBD1 (6 bases). V lost 0 bases and J 0 bases, leaving 13 bases between the germline ends. The CDR3 extends over 17 amino acids. Germline V lookup: CDR1 SGHKS, CDR2 YYEKEE (reference sequence). The CDR3 sequence is CASSLAVQGNSNQPQHF. Here the CDR3 DNA reads TGTGCCAGCAGCTTGGCCGTGCAGGGGAATAGCAATCAGCCCCAGCATTTT. Based on the CDR3 plus reference TRBV5-5 and TRBJ1-5, the full variable domain is DAGVTQSPTHLIKTRGQQVTLRCSPISGHKSVSWYQQVLGQGPQFIFQYYEKEERGRGNFPDRFSARQFPNYSSELNVNALLLGDSALYLCASSLAVQGNSNQPQHFGDGTRLSIL.

This chain joins TRBV28 and TRBJ2-4, with D possibly TRBD1 on 6 matching bases. This CDR3 is 15 amino acids long. Per germline, CDR1 MDHEN and CDR2 SYDVKM. V lost 4 bases, J lost 7 bases, and 17 bases lay in between. CDR3 amino acids: CASSYQTGWGNIQYF. CDR3 DNA sequence: TGTGCCAGCAGTTATCAGACAGGCTGGGGGAACATTCAGTACTTC.

The chain carries TRBV27 and TRBJ2-6; TRBD1 agrees at 8 bases. Trimming took 2 bases from V and 3 from J; bases not matched to a gene: 9. This CDR3 region has 18 residues. Germline values: CDR1 MNHEY, CDR2 SMNVEV (reference sequence). The CDR3 bases are TGTGCCAGCAGTTTAGGGGGCAGGGGGCGATTTGGGGCCAACGTCCTGACTTTC. It codes for CASSLGGRGRFGANVLTF.

The J gene is TRBJ2-3, the V gene TRBV18, with 11 bases aligning to TRBD2. Germline lookup yields CDR1 KGHSH and CDR2 LQKENI. The junction had 4 bases not matched to a gene; V was cut back by 3 bases and J by 2 bases. The CDR3 extends over 16 amino acids. CDR3 region: CASSPPTSGVTDTQYF. DNA of the CDR3: TGTGCCAGCTCACCCCCGACTAGCGGGGTCACAGATACGCAGTATTTT.

V gene TRBV28 combines with J gene TRBJ2-7, with D possibly TRBD1 on 6 matching bases. Germline values: CDR1 MDHEN, CDR2 SYDVKM. The CDR3 runs to 12 residues. V was trimmed by 10 bases and J by 2 bases, leaving 12 bases between them. The CDR3, as DNA: TGTGCCACCAGACAGGAGACCTACGAGCAGTACTTC. Protein sequence: CATRQETYEQYF.

The rearrangement links TRBV7-9 to TRBJ1-1; TRBD1 is a possible D gene (6 bases). V gave up 5 bases and J gave up 1 base, with 17 bases separating them. Germline loops: CDR1 SEHNR, CDR2 FQNEAQ (reference sequence). The CDR3 has 16 residues. This CDR3 is CASSPRSSGANTEAFF. CDR3 DNA: TGTGCCAGCAGCCCGAGAAGTTCAGGGGCGAACACTGAAGCTTTCTTT.

This clone appeared once. The chain carries TRBV9 and TRBJ1-3, with TRBD1 matching 10 bases. The germline CDR1 and CDR2 sequences are SGDLS and YYNGEE. V was clipped by 3 bases and J by 4 bases; unmatched bases: 10. This CDR3 comprises 17 residues. The DNA of the CDR3 is TGTGCCAGCAGCGCAGATGGGACAGGGGTCCCCGGAAACACCATATATTTT. As protein: CASSADGTGVPGNTIYF.

The gene calls are TRBV6-5 and TRBJ2-1; 9 bases align to TRBD2. Germline values: CDR1 MNHEY, CDR2 SVGAGI. The CDR3 is 15 residues long. The junction had 15 bases not matched to a gene; V was cut back by 11 bases and J by 7 bases. The CDR3 reads CAAADAGGGENEQFF. As DNA, the CDR3 is TGTGCCGCAGCGGATGCGGGAGGGGGAGAGAATGAGCAGTTCTTC.

The chain links TRBV6-5 to TRBJ2-1; maybe TRBD1 (6 bases). CDR1 and CDR2 from the germline V gene are MNHEY and SVGAGI. V was trimmed by 6 bases and J by 9 bases, leaving 12 bases between them. The CDR3 runs 12 residues. The CDR3 protein is CASRTTGPEQFF. In nucleotides, the CDR3 is TGTGCCAGCAGGACCACAGGGCCTGAGCAGTTCTTC.

The rearrangement joins TRBV9 to TRBJ2-1, with 11 bases matching TRBD2. CDR1 and CDR2 (germline): SGDLS, YYNGEE. J was trimmed by 8 bases and V by 1 base; bases with no gene match: 5. The length of the CDR3 is 15 residues. The CDR3 loop is CASSVTSGSGDEQFF. As DNA, the CDR3 is TGTGCCAGCAGCGTAACTAGCGGGAGCGGGGATGAGCAGTTCTTC.

J is TRBJ2-7 and V is TRBV7-2; TRBD2 matches at 10 bases. Germline lookup yields CDR1 SGHTA and CDR2 FQGNSA. V lost 4 bases and J lost 5; bases outside the gene matches: 11. There are 16 residues in the CDR3. The CDR3 loop reads CASSSIPLAGVHEQYF. For the CDR3, the DNA is TGTGCCAGCAGCTCAATTCCCCTAGCGGGAGTCCACGAGCAGTACTTC.

The chain joins TRBV29-1 to TRBJ2-4, with D maybe TRBD1 (6 bases). The CDR3 spans 13 residues. CDR1 and CDR2 (germline): SQVTM, ANQGSEA. V was clipped by 3 bases and J by 1 base, with 7 bases between them. The CDR3 region has the DNA TGCAGCGTTGAGCAGGGGGCCAAAAACATTCAGTACTTC. This gives the protein CSVEQGAKNIQYF.

As to this clone: A read error may produce the germline difference seen at one junction end. This chain links TRBV7-8 with TRBJ1-1; D is undetermined. The CDR3 length is 14 residues. CDR1 and CDR2 from the germline V gene are SGHVS and FQNEAQ. The CDR3 DNA sequence: TGTGCTAGCAACAAGCCAGGAATGAACACTGAAGCTTTCTTT. Translation: CASNKPGMNTEAFF.

The genes are TRBV18 and TRBJ2-3; 7 nucleotides align to TRBD2. CDR3 length equals 17 residues. Looked up from germline, CDR1 is KGHSH and CDR2 is LQKENI. Trimming took 0 bases from V and 3 from J; bases not matched to a gene: 9. The CDR3 reads CASSPPTGGPGTDTQYF. Here the CDR3 DNA reads TGTGCCAGCTCACCACCGACGGGAGGCCCTGGAACAGATACGCAGTATTTT.

The count of this clone is one. The chain couples TRBV10-1 to TRBJ2-2, with 11 bases that match TRBD2. With 3 bases clipped from V and 7 bases from J, the junction kept 7 bases outside the gene matches. Germline V gives CDR1 WNHNN, CDR2 SYGVQD (reference sequence). This CDR3 is built from 16 residues. The CDR3 nucleotides read TGCGCCAGCAGTGAATGGAGTAGCGGGGGGGGCGGGGAGCTGTTTTTT. Translated, it gives CASSEWSSGGGGELFF.